This T cell receptor beta chain originates from a study of blood T cell repertoires in COVID-19. Background on the study: The United States, Italy and Spain provided the acute and convalescent COVID-19 samples. The cDNA or gDNA used as material had been derived from T cells, B-cell-depleted T cells, or PBMCs.

Trimming cost V 3 bases and J 3 bases, with 19 bases left between them. From germline, CDR1 is KGHSH and CDR2 LQKENI. This CDR3 has 17 residues. Original handling: Reference gene primer amplification gave nucleated cell count estimates. Data came from immunoSEQ multiplex PCR; TCRdb stores just in-frame clones and leaves some out. V, J and clone size derive from that table, while D and trimming were established from the DNA sequence. The data contain some 270,000 clones, approximately 85% of them singletons. The receptor comes from a woman between 65 and 79 years old with acute or convalescent COVID-19. The V call is TRBV18, the J call TRBJ2-3; D is possibly TRBD2 (5 bases). Sequenced input: peripheral blood. The CDR3 nucleotides read TGTGCCAGCTCACCCGTGTTCGTGCGGGCCGGGACAGATACGCAGTATTTT. Amino acids: CASSPVFVRAGTDTQYF.